The text below deals with one T cell receptor beta chain. Its antigen is undetermined. This PCR relied on a set of 60 Vbeta primers and 13 Jbeta primers. Sequencing was performed with immunoSEQ multiplex PCR; in TCRdb, only in-frame clones are kept and a portion is missing. The sample yields over 70,000 clones, of which the top ten take up about 5%. Regarding donors, all were healthy bone marrow donors. The data were obtained in a study of cytomegalovirus exposure and HLA in healthy donors. Findings and limits, study-wide: Sequencing had likely introduced a cluster of highly shared sequence variants as an artifact.

The V segment lost 2 bases and the J segment 4 bases; nucleotides outside the gene matches: 11. CDR3 length: 18 residues. Germline loops: CDR1 KGHSH, CDR2 LQKENI. The chain uses TRBV18 and TRBJ2-1, with 10 nucleotides matching TRBD2. The source of this sequence is a woman in her thirties or forties in good health and CMV-seropositive. The specimen was PBMCs. This chain's CDR3 is CASSPIRTSGETYNEQFF. In DNA form, the CDR3 reads TGTGCCAGCTCACCAATACGAACTAGCGGGGAGACGTACAATGAGCAGTTCTTC.